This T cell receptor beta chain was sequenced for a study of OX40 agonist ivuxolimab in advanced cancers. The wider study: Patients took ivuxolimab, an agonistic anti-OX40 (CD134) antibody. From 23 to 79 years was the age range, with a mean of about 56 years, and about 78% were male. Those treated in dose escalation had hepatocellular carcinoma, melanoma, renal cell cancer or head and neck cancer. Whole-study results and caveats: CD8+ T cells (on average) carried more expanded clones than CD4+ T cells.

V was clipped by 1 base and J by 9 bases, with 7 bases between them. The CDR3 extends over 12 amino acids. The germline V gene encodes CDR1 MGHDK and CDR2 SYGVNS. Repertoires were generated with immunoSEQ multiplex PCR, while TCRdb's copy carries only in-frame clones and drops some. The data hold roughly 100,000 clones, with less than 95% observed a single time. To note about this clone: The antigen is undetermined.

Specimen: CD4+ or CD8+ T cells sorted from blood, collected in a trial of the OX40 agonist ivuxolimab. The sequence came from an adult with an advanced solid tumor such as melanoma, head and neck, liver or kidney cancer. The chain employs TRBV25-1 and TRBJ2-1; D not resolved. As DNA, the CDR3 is TGTGCCAGCAGTGAATCCCGTCCTGAGCAGTTCTTC. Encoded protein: CASSESRPEQFF.